A single sample gave rise to the 13 T cell receptor beta chains below, sequenced in a study of Graves' ophthalmopathy and Graves' hyperthyroidism. TCR beta CDR3 amplification used RNA transcripts. RT-PCR with HTBI primers came first, then second-round multiplex PCR. TCRdb reprocessed the multiplex PCR reads with MiXCR, giving one entry per CDR3 protein. The sample has hundreds of thousands of distinct CDR3 sequences, over 40% seen once; the top ten hold over 2.5%. Sequencing was performed on peripheral blood. These receptors all stem from an adult man with Graves' ophthalmopathy.

This clonotype was picked up one time. A read error is possible here, since a much larger clone lies one base away. This rearrangement joins TRBV6-6 to TRBJ2-7, with TRBD1 identical over 7 bases. CDR1 and CDR2 from the germline V gene are MNHNY and SVGAGI (reference sequence). The length of the CDR3 is 12 residues. The CDR3 sequence is CAGRDSNYEQYF. The CDR3 bases are TGTGCCGGCAGGGACAGTAACTACGAGCAGTACTTC.

The V gene is TRBV19, the J gene TRBJ1-2, with D possibly matching TRBD1 (6 bases). Per the germline V gene, CDR1 is LNHDA and CDR2 is SQIVND (reference sequence). CDR3 size: 15 residues. V lost 6 bases and J 6 bases, leaving 20 bases between the germline ends. CDR3 loop: CASSTDGRGHDGYTF. In nucleotides, the CDR3 is TGTGCCAGTAGCACCGATGGGCGGGGGCACGATGGCTACACCTTC.

The rearrangement links TRBV13 to TRBJ2-2; maybe TRBD2 (6 bases). The germline gives CDR1 PRHDT, CDR2 FYEKMQ (reference sequence). The CDR3 extends over 16 amino acids. The ends were cut back, 0 bases at V and 5 bases at J, with 13 bases in the middle. CDR3 DNA: TGTGCCAGCAGCTTAGGATGGCGGGGTATGACCGGGGAGCTGTTTTTT. It specifies CASSLGWRGMTGELFF.

This clonotype was counted between two and nine times. The rearrangement links TRBV4-3 to TRBJ1-4, with D unclear. V was pared by 4 bases and J by 0 bases, with 9 bases between. The V gene's germline CDR1 is LGHNA and CDR2 YSLEER. The CDR3 sequence is 15 residues long. The CDR3, as DNA: TGCGCCAGCAGCCGAAGTTTAGCAACTAATGAAAAACTGTTTTTT. This translates into CASSRSLATNEKLFF.

The gene calls are TRBV5-1 and TRBJ2-5; 8 bases fit TRBD2. Germline V gives CDR1 SGHRS, CDR2 YFSETQ. The V and J ends lost 1 base and 3 bases, in that order; junction bases with no gene match: 2. The CDR3 contains 14 residues. The CDR3 nucleotides read TGCGCCAGCAGCTTGCTTAGCGGGAAAGAGACCCAGTACTTC. Protein sequence: CASSLLSGKETQYF.

This clonotype was seen at least ten times. The chain is built from TRBV2 and TRBJ1-2; D perhaps matches TRBD1 (5 bases). The germline gives CDR1 SNHLY, CDR2 FYNNEI. This CDR3 contains 11 residues. CDR3 loop: CAMGVLYGYTF. CDR3 sequence (DNA): TGTGCAATGGGGGTCCTATATGGCTACACCTTC.

This clonotype was detected ten times or more. CDR3 sequence reads: CASSSTDFQETQYF. In DNA, the CDR3 is TGTGCCAGCAGTAGTACAGATTTCCAAGAGACCCAGTACTTC. The chain has TRBV7-9 and TRBJ2-5; D is unresolved. Germline V gene lookup returns CDR1 SEHNR and CDR2 FQNEAQ (reference sequence). Trimming removed 6 bases from V and 1 base from J, with 12 bases in between. This CDR3 has 14 residues.

Ten or more counts support this clonotype. CDR3 sequence (DNA): TGTGCCACCAGTGACCCCGGGGAACCTTCCTACGAGCAGTACTTC. It encodes CATSDPGEPSYEQYF. The chain uses TRBV24-1 and TRBJ2-7, with D tentatively TRBD2 (5 bases). Germline V gene data show CDR1 as KGHDR and CDR2 as SFDVKD. V lost 4 bases to trimming and J lost 1 base, with 13 bases between them. The CDR3 extends over 15 amino acids.

Worth noting for this clonotype: Possible read error: a much larger clone is one base away. The CDR3 reads CAGTRQGGQPQHF. The DNA for the CDR3 is TGTGCCGGTACCAGACAGGGGGGTCAGCCCCAGCATTTT. The chain is built from TRBV19 and TRBJ1-5; TRBD1 matches 9 bases. The CDR3 length is 13 residues. The germline CDR1 and CDR2 sequences are LNHDA and SQIVND (reference sequence). V was clipped by 11 bases and J by 6 bases; unmatched bases: 8.

Note on this clonotype: Just one base apart from a much larger clone, this may be a read error. The chain carries TRBV15 and TRBJ2-7, with D perhaps TRBD2 (6 bases). The germline V gene encodes CDR1 LNHNV and CDR2 YYDKDF (reference sequence). V was pared by 1 base and J by 3 bases, with 10 bases between. The CDR3 loop spans 14 amino acids. CDR3 sequence reads: CATSRGVGGYEQYF. The CDR3 DNA reads TGTGCCACCAGCAGAGGAGTGGGAGGCTACGAGCAGTACTTC.

The chain couples TRBV11-1 to TRBJ1-1; D gene unclear. The germline V and J ends were trimmed by 3 bases and 3 bases, with 20 bases remaining between them. This CDR3 is built from 17 residues. Germline V gives CDR1 SGHAT, CDR2 FQDESV (reference sequence). The CDR3 nucleotides are TGTGCCAGCAGCTTGGCTTCTTGGGGTCTCGGGGACACTGAAGCTTTCTTT. This encodes CASSLASWGLGDTEAFF.

Regarding this clonotype: A much larger clonotype is one base distant, so this may be a read error. The chain employs TRBV2 and TRBJ1-2; D gene uncertain. CDR1 SNHLY and CDR2 FYNNEI come from the germline V gene. V lost 7 bases, J lost 7 bases, and 7 bases lay in between. The CDR3 extends over 10 amino acids. CDR3 in DNA: TGTGCCAGCAAGGGAGGTGGCTACACCTTC. Amino acid sequence: CASKGGGYTF.

V gene TRBV29-1 combines with J gene TRBJ1-2, with unresolved D. The V and J ends lost 8 bases and 3 bases respectively, with 13 bases between them. Germline V gives CDR1 SQVTM, CDR2 ANQGSEA. This CDR3 comprises 12 residues. The CDR3 bases are TGCAGCTTGGAACCGGGAGACTATGGCTACACCTTC. Encoded protein: CSLEPGDYGYTF.